The next 2 T cell receptor beta chains were all read from a single sample in a study of T cell responses to AZD1222 COVID-19 vaccine (dated by TCRdb to the early 2020s). In the paper's terms, the time point label means: about 28 days (+/-7) after the second vaccine dose. The protocol used for the library was the immunoSEQ multiplex PCR assay. Drawn from immuneACCESS, this table holds only the in-frame rearrangements with V and J called that TCRdb kept. Clones are partly lost; checked studies trace under half to an unresolved V gene and leave the rest unexplained. The sample profile shows more than 70,000 clones; 90% of them were found once. The ten biggest clones cover approximately 3.2% of the sample. Material: peripheral blood, obtained 28 days after the second AZD1222 dose. Receptors originate from an adult who received the AZD1222 COVID-19 vaccine.

J is TRBJ1-6 and V is TRBV11-2; D unresolved. Germline loops: CDR1 SGHAT, CDR2 FQNNGV. Deletions cut 2 bases from V and 6 bases from J, with 8 bases between. This CDR3 contains 14 residues. The CDR3 region is CASSLSGRNSPLHF. CDR3 bases: TGTGCCAGCAGCTTATCGGGTCGTAATTCACCCCTCCACTTT.

The rearrangement links TRBV4-3 to TRBJ1-2; TRBD1 is a possible D gene (6 bases). Germline V gene data show CDR1 as LGHNA and CDR2 as YSLEER. V was shortened by 6 bases and J by 1 base, with 12 bases between the two germline ends. The CDR3 is made up of 14 amino acids. CDR3 sequence reads: CASRPTGINYGYTF. The CDR3 DNA reads as TGCGCCAGCAGACCTACAGGGATTAACTATGGCTACACCTTC.